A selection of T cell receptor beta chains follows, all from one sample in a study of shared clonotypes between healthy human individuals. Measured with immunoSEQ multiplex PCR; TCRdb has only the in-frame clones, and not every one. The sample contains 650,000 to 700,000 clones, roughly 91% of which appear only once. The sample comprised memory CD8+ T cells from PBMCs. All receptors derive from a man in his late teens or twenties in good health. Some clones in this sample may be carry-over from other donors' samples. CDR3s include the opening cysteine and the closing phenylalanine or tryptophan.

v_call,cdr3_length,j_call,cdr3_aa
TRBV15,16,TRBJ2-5,CATSRDRTVTSRTQYF
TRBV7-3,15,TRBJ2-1,CASSLTGTARDEQFF
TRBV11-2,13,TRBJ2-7,CASSFSSSYEQYF
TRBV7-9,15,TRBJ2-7,CASRTTGGPTYEQYF
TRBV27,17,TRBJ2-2,CASSPTPTGWGPGELFF
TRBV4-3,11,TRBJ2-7,CASSKGWEQYF
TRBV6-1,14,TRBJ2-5,CASSDRDGQETQYF
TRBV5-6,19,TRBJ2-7,CASSSRRGTSGRLPYEQYF
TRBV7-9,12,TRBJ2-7,CASSLANREQYF
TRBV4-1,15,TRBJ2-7,CASSQDGAIPYEQYF
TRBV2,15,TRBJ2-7,CASSEWVGVTYEQYF
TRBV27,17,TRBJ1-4,CASRPGTGTFPGEKLFF
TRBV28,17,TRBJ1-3,CASSLSGGAYPGNTIYF
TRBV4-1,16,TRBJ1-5,CASSQVLSRSNQPQHF
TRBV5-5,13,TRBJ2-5,CASSNSRGETQYF
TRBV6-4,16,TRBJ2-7,CASSRLSGTATYEQYF
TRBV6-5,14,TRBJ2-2,CASTSSGSAGELFF
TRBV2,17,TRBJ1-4,CASSPYVGGPTNEKLFF
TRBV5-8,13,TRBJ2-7,CASSWLTSYEQYF
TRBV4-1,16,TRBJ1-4,CASSHLTTRGTEKLFF
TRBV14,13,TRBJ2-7,CASSQGYGYEQYF
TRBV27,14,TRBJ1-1,CASSFLGQNTEAFF
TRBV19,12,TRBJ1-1,CATRVSGTEAFF
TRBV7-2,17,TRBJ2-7,CASSLDSAGGSPYEQYF
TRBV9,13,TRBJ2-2,CASSVVLTGELFF
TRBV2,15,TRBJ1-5,CASSAGTYSNQPQHF
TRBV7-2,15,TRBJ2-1,CASSPASGRSYEQFF
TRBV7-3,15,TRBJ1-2,CASSLDRTGTVGYTF
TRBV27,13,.,CASSITLTSEQYF
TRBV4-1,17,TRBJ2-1,CASSQPIWREDRREQFF
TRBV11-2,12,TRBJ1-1,CASSSRRGEAFF
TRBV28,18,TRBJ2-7,CASSLWDIKDRPSYEQYF
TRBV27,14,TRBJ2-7,CASSTKGASYEQYF
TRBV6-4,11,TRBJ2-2,CASSESGELFF
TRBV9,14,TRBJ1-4,CASSVGSAQEKLFF
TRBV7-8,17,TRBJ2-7,CATKKERTSGSSYEQYF
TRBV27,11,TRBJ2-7,CASSFSLEQYF
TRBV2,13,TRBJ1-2,CASKGWEGYGYTF
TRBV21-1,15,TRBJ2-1,CATATPQGRGNEQFF
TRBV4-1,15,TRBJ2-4,CASSQQRERENIQYF
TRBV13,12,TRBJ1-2,CASSSPLYGYTF
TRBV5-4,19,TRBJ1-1,CASSLGSRTGAQGNTEAFF